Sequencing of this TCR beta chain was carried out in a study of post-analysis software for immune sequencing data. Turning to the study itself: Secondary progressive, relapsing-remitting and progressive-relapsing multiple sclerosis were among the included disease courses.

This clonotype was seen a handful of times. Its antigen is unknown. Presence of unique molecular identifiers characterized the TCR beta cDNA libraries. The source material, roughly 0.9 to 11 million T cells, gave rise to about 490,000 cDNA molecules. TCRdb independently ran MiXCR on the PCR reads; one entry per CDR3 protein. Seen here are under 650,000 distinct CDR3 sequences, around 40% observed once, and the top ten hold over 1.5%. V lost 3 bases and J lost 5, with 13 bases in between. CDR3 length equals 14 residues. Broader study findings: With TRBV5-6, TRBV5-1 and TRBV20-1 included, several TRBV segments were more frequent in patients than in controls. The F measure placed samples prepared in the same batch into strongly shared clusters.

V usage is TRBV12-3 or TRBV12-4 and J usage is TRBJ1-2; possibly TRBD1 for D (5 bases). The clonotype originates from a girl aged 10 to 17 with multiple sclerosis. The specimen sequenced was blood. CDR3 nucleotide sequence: TGTGCCAGCAGTTTCAACGGGGCCTCATATGGCTACACCTTC. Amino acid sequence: CASSFNGASYGYTF.